This T cell receptor (beta chain) derives from a study of T cell clonotyping in hematopoietic cell transplantation. Study results and limitations: Few recipient clonotypes overlapped donors; over 95% were de novo at given depth. Pathologically expanded recipient clonotypes increased progressively from day 30 to day 180 as diversity fell. Broader posttransplant TCR repertoire diversity was predicted by graft donor and pretransplant recipient Inverse Simpson Index values.

This CDR3 comprises 12 residues. CDR1 and CDR2 (germline): GTSNPN, SVGIG (reference sequence). V lost 4 bases and J 8 bases, leaving 14 bases between the germline ends. Libraries were prepared by immunoSEQ multiplex PCR; TCRdb keeps only in-frame clonotypes and omits some of them. The table lists around 7,000 clones, roughly 90% of them singletons, with about 4.8% in the top ten. Blood collection times were about day -28 and days 30, 100, 180 posttransplant. In the case of this clone: Its antigen is currently unknown.

The input for sequencing was PBMCs, taken 30 days after allogeneic stem cell transplant. The clonotype was recovered from a female patient aged 45-60 years who had an allogeneic stem cell transplant from an unrelated donor, so the T cells may come from the graft donor. Some clones in this sample may be carry-over from other donors' samples. The chain joins TRBV30 to TRBJ1-2; D is unresolved. Written as DNA, the CDR3 is TGTGCCTGGACTCCGGGCTCATGGGGCTACACCTTC. This codes for CAWTPGSWGYTF. The full variable domain, with the rest looked up from reference TRBV30 and TRBJ1-2, is SQTIHQWPATLVQPVGSPLSLECTVEGTSNPNLYWYRQAAGRGLQLLFYSVGIGQISSEVPQNLSASRPQDRQFILSSKKLLLSDSGFYLCAWTPGSWGYTFGSGTRLTVV.